This TCR beta chain was retrieved from a study of CD8 T cells in ankylosing spondylitis. CDR1 MDHEN and CDR2 SYDVKM come from the germline V gene. Trimming stripped 8 bases from V and 7 bases from J, with 9 bases between. CDR3 length: 11 amino acids. Overall study results and limits: Reportedly, significant enrichment of disease-linked clones occurred in matched ankylosing spondylitis synovial fluid. For ankylosing spondylitis blood, a TCR beta motif of about eight highly homologous variants appeared characteristic. Disease-linked clones displayed a CD8+ phenotype and appeared relatively rarely in peripheral blood. Earlier studies detected some motif variants in reactive arthritis synovial fluid and blood.

The TCR beta libraries were generated through quantitative 5'-RACE incorporating molecular barcodes. TCRdb reanalysed the 5' RACE reads using MiXCR and keeps one entry per CDR3 protein. The table includes some 840,000 distinct CDR3 sequences, around 11% detected once. A word on this clonotype: Antigen: not known.

Sequencing was performed on blood, either unsorted or a sorted T cell fraction (not recorded which). The chain recombines TRBV28 with TRBJ2-4; no definite D call. The origin of this receptor is a male donor with ankylosing spondylitis. The CDR3 here is CASSDPNIQYF. DNA of the CDR3: TGTGCCAGCTCCGACCCTAACATTCAGTACTTC.